A selection of T cell receptor beta chains follows, all from one sample in a study of T cell changes during pregnancy in multiple sclerosis. Libraries were prepared by immunoSEQ multiplex PCR; TCRdb keeps only in-frame clonotypes and omits some of them. The sample has about 100,000 clones, 85% to 95% seen once. The starting material was peripheral blood, obtained in the second trimester of pregnancy. Receptors originate from a female donor with multiple sclerosis, enrolled in a pregnancy study. CDR3s include the opening cysteine and the closing phenylalanine or tryptophan. A D gene is named only where the DNA matches it firmly. The size of a clone is reported for some rows only, either as once, few or many, or as a class for expanded clones.

D gene	V gene	clone size	J gene	CDR3 DNA	CDR3 protein
-	TRBV6-1	-	TRBJ2-2	TGTGCCAGCAGGGAATCAGGGTTGGCCGGGGAGCTGTTTTTT	CASRESGLAGELFF
-	TRBV2	-	TRBJ1-5	TGTGCCAGCAGTGCCCTAAGTAGTCAGCCCCAGCATTTT	CASSALSSQPQHF
-	TRBV10-3	once	TRBJ2-3	TGTGCCATCAGTGAGCTCAGGGACTCTAGCACAGATACGCAGTATTTT	CAISELRDSSTDTQYF
-	TRBV6-6	-	TRBJ1-1	TGTGCCAGCAGTTACAAGGGGATCACTGAAGCTTTCTTT	CASSYKGITEAFF
TRBD1	TRBV18	-	TRBJ1-4	TGTGCCAGCTCACCACCCCGGGACAGTCAGAATGAAAAACTGTTTTTT	CASSPPRDSQNEKLFF
-	TRBV6-1	-	TRBJ1-2	TGTGCCAGCAAGTTCAGTAAGGAGGGCTACACCTTC	CASKFSKEGYTF
TRBD1	TRBV6-5	-	TRBJ1-3	TGTGCCAGCAGTCTGGGACAGCATCCTGGAAACACCATATATTTT	CASSLGQHPGNTIYF
TRBD2	TRBV27	-	TRBJ2-5	TGTGCCAGCAGTTTAGATTACAAGACTAGCGGGAGGGCTCAAGAGACCCAGTACTTC	CASSLDYKTSGRAQETQYF
-	TRBV30	-	TRBJ2-1	TGTGGGATCGACTTGGGGAGCTCCTACAATGAGCAGTTCTTC	CGIDLGSSYNEQFF
-	TRBV5-5	once	TRBJ1-1	TGTGCCAGCAGCCCAGGGTTGGGCCGGAACACTGAAGCTTTCTTT	CASSPGLGRNTEAFF
-	TRBV6-1	-	TRBJ2-3	TGTGCCAGCGCCTATAGCGGCTTTAGCACAGATACGCAGTATTTT	CASAYSGFSTDTQYF
TRBD1	TRBV18	-	TRBJ1-5	TGTGCCAGCTCACCAAAGGACAGGGTAGATCAGCCCCAGCATTTT	CASSPKDRVDQPQHF
TRBD1	TRBV30	-	TRBJ1-4	TGTGCCTGGACCCCCACAGGGGATAATGAAAAACTGTTTTTT	CAWTPTGDNEKLFF
-	TRBV7-9	-	TRBJ2-4	TGTGCCAGCAGCTTTGCCCCCGGGGCAGGGGAAAACATTCAGTACTTC	CASSFAPGAGENIQYF
TRBD1	TRBV19	-	TRBJ2-2	TGTGCCAGTAAGGGACAGGGGCCCGGGGAGCTGTTTTTT	CASKGQGPGELFF
-	TRBV9	-	TRBJ2-2	TGTGCCAGCAGCGTGGGGGGGGGCTTCACCGGGGAGCTGTTTTTT	CASSVGGGFTGELFF
-	TRBV7-2	-	TRBJ1-2	TGTGCCAGCAGCATCCCAGGGGTTAGTTATGGCTACACCTTC	CASSIPGVSYGYTF
TRBD2	TRBV6-1	-	TRBJ2-3	TGTGCCAGCAGCCCCTTAGCGGGGGGTACAGATACGCAGTATTTT	CASSPLAGGTDTQYF
TRBD1	TRBV5-1	-	TRBJ2-7	TGCGCCAGCAGCGCGTCCCGGGACAGGAGGCGGCAGTACTTC	CASSASRDRRRQYF
TRBD2	TRBV2	once	TRBJ2-2	TGTGCCAGCAGTGGGACTAGCGGGGGTACCGGGGAGCTGTTTTTT	CASSGTSGGTGELFF
-	TRBV7-9	-	TRBJ2-5	TGTGCCAGCAGCCACCCGTCGGGATGGGAGACCCAGTACTTC	CASSHPSGWETQYF
-	TRBV5-6	-	TRBJ1-2	TGTGCCAGCAGCCCCCGGTACAGGGAAGGTGGCTACACCTTC	CASSPRYREGGYTF
-	TRBV6-4	-	TRBJ1-4	TGTGCCAGCAGTGCCCCGGTGGGGCCAGGAGCAGTGGAACTGTTTTTT	CASSAPVGPGAVELFF
TRBD1	TRBV6-6	-	TRBJ1-3	TGTGCCAGCAGGACCCGCAGGGGGTACAGTGGAAACACCATATATTTT	CASRTRRGYSGNTIYF
TRBD1	TRBV6-1	few	TRBJ2-3	TGTGCCAGCACCCGAGGCGCAGGGGGCCCAGATACGCAGTATTTT	CASTRGAGGPDTQYF
-	TRBV9	once	TRBJ1-2	TGTGCCAGCAGCGTAGGGGTTGTGGAATTCGAGACACGCTACACCTTC	CASSVGVVEFETRYTF
-	TRBV6-5	-	TRBJ1-2	TGTGCCAGCAGTTACTCCCGATCCGAGGCTGGCTACACCTTC	CASSYSRSEAGYTF
-	TRBV27	-	TRBJ2-1	TGTGCCAGCAGCCGGGACTCGGGTAACAATGAGCAGTTCTTC	CASSRDSGNNEQFF
TRBD2	TRBV4-1	-	TRBJ2-1	TGCGCCAGCAGCCAAGGACTAGCGGGGTTGGGGGAGCAGTTCTTC	CASSQGLAGLGEQFF
-	TRBV10-3	-	TRBJ2-5	TGTGCCATCAGTGAGTCGAGCGGGACCCAGTACTTC	CAISESSGTQYF
-	TRBV7-9	-	TRBJ1-5	TGTGCCAGCAGCAGGTCCGAGAGGGGGAGCAATCAGCCCCAGCATTTT	CASSRSERGSNQPQHF
-	TRBV7-9	-	TRBJ2-1	TGTGCCAGCAGCTTAGTAGACTTGGAGCAGTTCTTC	CASSLVDLEQFF
TRBD1	TRBV15	-	TRBJ2-6	TGTGCCACCAGCAGAGTACAGGGGGCAGGGGCCAACGTCCTGACTTTC	CATSRVQGAGANVLTF
-	TRBV19	-	TRBJ1-1	TGTGCCAGTACCGGCGGGTACACTGAAGCTTTCTTT	CASTGGYTEAFF
TRBD1	TRBV18	-	TRBJ2-1	TGTGCCAGCTCTGCGAGACAGGGTCACAATGAGCAGTTCTTC	CASSARQGHNEQFF
TRBD1	TRBV7-3	-	TRBJ2-2	TGTGCCAGCAGCTCACAGGGGTTGGGAACCGGGGAGCTGTTTTTT	CASSSQGLGTGELFF
-	TRBV5-4	-	TRBJ2-3	TGTGCCAGCAGCTTACCCCAGGGAACCTACACAGATACGCAGTATTTT	CASSLPQGTYTDTQYF
-	TRBV27	-	TRBJ1-4	TGTGCCAGCAGTTCAGGAGCTGATGTAATAGGGGGAACTAATGAAAAACTGTTTTTT	CASSSGADVIGGTNEKLFF
-	TRBV7-9	-	TRBJ1-3	TGTGCCGGCGACAACTCTGGAAACACCATATATTTT	CAGDNSGNTIYF
-	TRBV29-1	-	TRBJ1-3	TGCAGCGTCCGAGGCTCTGGAAACACCATATATTTT	CSVRGSGNTIYF
-	TRBV6-5	once	TRBJ1-5	TGTGCCAGCAGGAAAATACAGGGAAGCAATCAGCCCCAGCATTTT	CASRKIQGSNQPQHF
-	TRBV19	-	TRBJ2-2	TGTGCCAGTATCGATAGAGGGAACACCGGGGAGCTGTTTTTT	CASIDRGNTGELFF
TRBD2	TRBV19	-	TRBJ2-5	TGTGCCAGTAGCCAGGGACTAGCGGGGACCCAGTACTTC	CASSQGLAGTQYF
-	TRBV7-3	-	TRBJ2-1	TGTGCCAGCAGCCCGGGACTTACCTACAATGAGCAGTTCTTC	CASSPGLTYNEQFF
-	TRBV6-5	-	TRBJ2-5	TGTGCCAGCAGTTACCGCGGGGCCCCACCGGGGGAGACCCAGTACTTC	CASSYRGAPPGETQYF
-	TRBV6-5	-	TRBJ1-1	TGTGCCAGCAGTTACGGGCAGGTGAACACTGAAGCTTTCTTT	CASSYGQVNTEAFF
TRBD2	TRBV6-1	-	TRBJ2-7	TGTGCCAGCAGAGTACTAGCGGGAGGGAACGAGCAGTACTTC	CASRVLAGGNEQYF
-	TRBV7-8	-	TRBJ2-3	TGTGCCAGCAGCTCCTCTCCTAGTCCGGCAAATACGCAGTATTTT	CASSSSPSPANTQYF